This T cell receptor beta chain stems from a study of beta chain features in type 1 diabetes. Study conclusions and caveats: It was possible that PCR favored shorter templates, equally so in patients and controls.

The collection from each donor was one heparinised blood draw averaging around 120 mL. Sorting produced populations that all topped 95% purity. The isolated RNA, all of it, was reverse transcribed, so expressed TCRB transcripts were what got sequenced. Data came from immunoSEQ multiplex PCR; TCRdb stores just in-frame clones and leaves some out. In the table there are 390,000 or so clones, around 13% of which are singletons. Details on this clone: The antigen is undetermined.

The CDR3 spans 14 residues. Germline assignment: CDR1 SGHRS and CDR2 YFSETQ. The junction had 4 bases not matched to a gene; V was cut back by 2 bases and J by 6 bases. Specimen: naive CD4+ T cells from blood. The chain is built from TRBV5-1 and TRBJ1-2; 10 nucleotides agree with TRBD1. This sequence was found in a man aged 25 to 40 in good health. The DNA for the CDR3 is TGCGCCAGCAGCTTTGGGACAGGGGTGGATGGCTACACCTTC. It translates to CASSFGTGVDGYTF.